The 15 T cell receptor beta chains below were found in one sample sequenced in a study of CD8 T cells in ankylosing spondylitis (dated by TCRdb to about 2017). The antigens of these receptors remain unknown. What the research found in general, with its limitations: A TCR beta motif made up of several highly homologous amino acid variants appeared to be characteristic of blood from ankylosing spondylitis patients.

Library prep was done by 5' RACE. This sample was sequenced with an Illumina HiSeq 2500. TCRdb trimmed public reads at Q25 via fastp, called clones via MiXCR and kept in-frame beta chains. A single entry per CDR3 protein holds the most common genes and DNA from its merged rows. This sample is represented by about 480,000 distinct CDR3 sequences; about 15% of them were singletons. The leading ten clones occupy over 1% of the sample. Sequencing input: blood, either unsorted or a sorted T cell fraction (not recorded which). All receptors derive from a male donor with ankylosing spondylitis.

The chain recombines TRBV7-8 with TRBJ2-3; 7 bases match TRBD2. Germline V gene lookup returns CDR1 SGHVS and CDR2 FQNEAQ. The CDR3 length is 17 residues. Trimming removed 3 bases from V and 1 base from J; junction bases left unmatched: 10. This chain's CDR3 is CASSLEGGSGGTDTQYF. The CDR3 DNA follows: TGTGCCAGCAGCTTGGAGGGTGGGAGCGGGGGCACAGATACGCAGTATTTT.

This clonotype showed up just a few times. The V call is TRBV20-1, the J call TRBJ2-2; 9 bases are shared with TRBD2. This CDR3 is built from 15 residues. The germline V gene encodes CDR1 DFQATT and CDR2 SNEGSKA (reference sequence). J gave up 5 bases and V 6 bases, and 10 bases lay outside the gene matches. CDR3 residues: CSAPSSGSQTGELFF. For the CDR3, the DNA is TGCAGTGCCCCAAGTAGCGGGAGTCAAACCGGGGAGCTGTTTTTT.

V gene TRBV9 combines with J gene TRBJ1-1; 7 bases are a match to TRBD1. Losses at the gene ends were 4 bases for V and 1 base for J; bases not matched to a gene: 13. CDR1 and CDR2 (germline): SGDLS, YYNGEE. The CDR3 runs 17 residues. The CDR3 sequence is CASSRGTEPYPNTEAFF. The CDR3 DNA reads as TGTGCCAGCAGCCGCGGGACAGAACCATACCCGAACACTGAAGCTTTCTTT. Using reference TRBV9 and TRBJ1-1 for the parts outside the CDR3, the full variable domain is DSGVTQTPKHLITATGQRVTLRCSPRSGDLSVYWYQQSLDQGLQFLIQYYNGEERAKGNILERFSAQQFPDLHSELNLSSLELGDSALYFCASSRGTEPYPNTEAFFGQGTRLTVV.

This clonotype was counted ten times or more. The gene calls are TRBV29-1 and TRBJ1-1; a weak D match, TRBD1 (6 bases). Trimming took 5 bases from V and 5 from J, leaving 12 bases between them. Germline-derived CDR1 and CDR2 are SQVTM and ANQGSEA. The CDR3 has 12 residues. The chain's CDR3 is CSVLTGGTEAFF. In DNA form, the CDR3 reads TGCAGCGTTCTGACAGGTGGGACTGAAGCTTTCTTT.

This clonotype was observed a few times. The rearrangement links TRBV7-2 to TRBJ2-2; 13 nucleotides align to TRBD2. This CDR3 region has 17 residues. From germline, CDR1 is SGHTA and CDR2 FQGNSA. Trimming took 9 bases from V and 5 from J; bases not matched to a gene: 12. In DNA form, the CDR3 reads TGTGCCAGGATGGGACTAGCGGGGTCCCTGGGGACCGGGGAGCTGTTTTTT. This gives the protein CARMGLAGSLGTGELFF.

This clonotype came up many times. V and J are TRBV3-1 and TRBJ2-1; TRBD2 aligns across 7 bases. CDR3 size: 13 residues. Germline V CDR1 and CDR2: LGHDT, YNNKEL (reference sequence). The J segment lost 7 bases and the V segment lost 4 bases, leaving 4 bases of the junction unmatched. The CDR3 nucleotides read TGTGCCAGCAGCCCCCCCGGGGGGAATGAGCAGTTCTTC. Translating gives CASSPPGGNEQFF.

At least ten counts were recorded for this clonotype. The chain uses TRBV6-5 and TRBJ2-1; D is ambiguous. Per germline, CDR1 MNHEY and CDR2 SVGAGI. The V end was cut by 5 bases, the J end by 4 bases, with 3 bases between. The CDR3 contains 11 residues. CDR3 in amino acids: CASSKYNEQFF. The CDR3 nucleotides read TGTGCCAGCAGTAAATACAATGAGCAGTTCTTC.

This clonotype was seen a handful of times. This chain joins TRBV20-1 and TRBJ2-1; 9 bases align to TRBD1. The V segment lost 6 bases and the J segment 5 bases; nucleotides outside the gene matches: 8. This CDR3 spans 14 amino acids. The germline V gene encodes CDR1 DFQATT and CDR2 SNEGSKA (reference sequence). The CDR3 nucleotides are TGCAGTGCAACCGGGACAGGGACGCACAATGAGCAGTTCTTC. This codes for CSATGTGTHNEQFF.

This clonotype was seen a handful of times. This sequence joins TRBV7-8 and TRBJ1-5; TRBD1 might be the D (5 bases). Germline V gives CDR1 SGHVS, CDR2 FQNEAQ. V lost 5 bases to trimming and J lost 0 bases, with 20 bases between them. The CDR3 is made up of 18 amino acids. The CDR3 sequence: CASSRGTLRVYSNQPQHF. CDR3 sequence (DNA): TGTGCCAGCAGCCGGGGGACGCTGAGAGTTTATAGCAATCAGCCCCAGCATTTT.

This sequence joins TRBV10-2 and TRBJ1-5; no definite D call. The germline V and J ends were trimmed by 0 bases and 3 bases, with 6 bases remaining between them. Germline values: CDR1 WSHSY, CDR2 SAAADI. The CDR3 has 14 residues. The DNA of the CDR3 is TGCGCCAGCAGTGAGTCCACGGTCAATCAGCCCCAGCATTTT. It yields the protein CASSESTVNQPQHF.

This sequence joins TRBV11-2 and TRBJ2-1; tentative D call: TRBD2 (5 bases). Germline CDR1 and CDR2: SGHAT and FQNNGV. V gave up 1 base and J gave up 7 bases, with 20 bases separating them. This CDR3 is 17 amino acids long. DNA for the CDR3: TGTGCCAGCAGCTTAGTCCGGGGAGTGGGGTCTCTTAATGAGCAGTTCTTC. As protein: CASSLVRGVGSLNEQFF.

The chain carries TRBV6-5 and TRBJ2-3; 8 bases align to TRBD1. This CDR3 is built from 15 residues. CDR1 MNHEY and CDR2 SVGAGI come from the germline V gene. Trimming took 2 bases from V and 4 from J; bases not matched to a gene: 5. The CDR3 DNA is TGTGCCAGCAGTTACGACAGGGGCGAGTCAGATACGCAGTATTTT. This gives the protein CASSYDRGESDTQYF.

The CDR3 region is CASSRSGAQTDTQYF. For the CDR3, the DNA is TGTGCCAGCAGCCGCAGCGGGGCCCAAACAGATACGCAGTATTTT. J is TRBJ2-3 and V is TRBV6-2 or TRBV6-3; 7 positions agree with TRBD2. Looked up from germline, CDR1 is MNHEY and CDR2 is SVGEGT. This CDR3 contains 15 residues. V was clipped by 6 bases and J by 3 bases; unmatched bases: 9.

This chain links TRBV6-5 with TRBJ1-5, with TRBD1 identical over 8 bases. V trimming: 0 bases; J trimming: 0 bases; junction bases outside the gene matches: 7. From germline, CDR1 is MNHEY and CDR2 SVGAGI. The CDR3 totals 18 residues. The CDR3 DNA follows: TGTGCCAGCAGTTACTCGATCGGGACAGGTTCTAGCAATCAGCCCCAGCATTTT. Protein: CASSYSIGTGSSNQPQHF.

This clonotype was seen at least ten times. This chain uses TRBV10-1 with TRBJ1-4, with 7 nucleotides matching TRBD1. CDR1 is WNHNN, CDR2 SYGVQD, per germline (reference sequence). V shed 4 bases and J 5 bases; nucleotides not matched to a gene: 4. The CDR3 has 14 amino acids. CDR3 sequence (DNA): TGCGCCAGCAGTGTGGGACAGAAAAATGAAAAACTGTTTTTT. Protein sequence: CASSVGQKNEKLFF.